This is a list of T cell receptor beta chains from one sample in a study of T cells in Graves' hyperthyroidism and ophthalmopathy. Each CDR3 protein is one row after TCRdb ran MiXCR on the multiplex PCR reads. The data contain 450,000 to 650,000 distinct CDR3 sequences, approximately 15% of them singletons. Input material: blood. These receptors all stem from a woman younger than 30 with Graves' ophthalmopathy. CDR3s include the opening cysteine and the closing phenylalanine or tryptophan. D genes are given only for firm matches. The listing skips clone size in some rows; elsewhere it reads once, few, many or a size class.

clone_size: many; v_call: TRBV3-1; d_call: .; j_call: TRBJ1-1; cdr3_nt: TGTGCCAGCAGCCCCACCCCCCCCATCATAGGGACTGAAGCTTTCTTT; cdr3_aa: CASSPTPPIIGTEAFF
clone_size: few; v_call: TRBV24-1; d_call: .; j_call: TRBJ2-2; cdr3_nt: TGTGCCACCAGGGTGGGGATACAGGGAGCGAACACCGGGGAGCTGTTTTTT; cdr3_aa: CATRVGIQGANTGELFF
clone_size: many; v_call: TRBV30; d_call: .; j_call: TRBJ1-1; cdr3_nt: TGTGCCTGGAGTCATCCCGTACCTGGCACTGAAGCTTTCTTT; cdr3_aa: CAWSHPVPGTEAFF
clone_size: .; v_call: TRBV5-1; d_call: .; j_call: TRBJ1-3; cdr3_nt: TGCGCCAGCAGCTCCCCTTTCGACACCACCTCTGGAAACACCATATATTTT; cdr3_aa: CASSSPFDTTSGNTIYF
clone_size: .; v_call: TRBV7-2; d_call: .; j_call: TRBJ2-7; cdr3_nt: .; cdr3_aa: CASSFYICSARTSGAPYEQYF
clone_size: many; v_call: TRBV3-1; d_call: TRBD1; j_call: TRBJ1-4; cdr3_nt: TGTGCCAGCGCCGGGACAGGGACTGAAAAACTGTTTTTT; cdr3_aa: CASAGTGTEKLFF
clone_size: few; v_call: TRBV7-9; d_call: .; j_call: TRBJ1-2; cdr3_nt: TGTGCCAGCAGCCACTGGGTGGGGGCTTATGGCTACACCTTC; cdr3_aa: CASSHWVGAYGYTF
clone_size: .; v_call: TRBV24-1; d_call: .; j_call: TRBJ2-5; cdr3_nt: TGTGCCACCAGTAATAACAGGGAACAAGAGACCCAGTACTTC; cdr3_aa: CATSNNREQETQYF
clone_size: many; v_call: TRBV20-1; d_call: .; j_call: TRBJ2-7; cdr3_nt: TGCAGTGCCCCAAGGGGCCCCACGTGGGGGGAGCAGTACTTC; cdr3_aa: CSAPRGPTWGEQYF
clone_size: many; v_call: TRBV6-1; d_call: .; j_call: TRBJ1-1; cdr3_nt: TGTGCCAGCAGTGAATGGGAGAACACTGAAGCTTTCTTT; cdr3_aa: CASSEWENTEAFF
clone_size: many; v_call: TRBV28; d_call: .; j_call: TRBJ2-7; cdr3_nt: TGTGCCAGCAGTTTATACCACTACGAGCAGTACTTC; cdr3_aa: CASSLYHYEQYF
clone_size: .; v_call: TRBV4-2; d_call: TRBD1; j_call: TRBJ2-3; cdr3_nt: TGTGCCAGCAGCCACGAAGGGACAGAGCCAGATACGCAGTATTTT; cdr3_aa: CASSHEGTEPDTQYF
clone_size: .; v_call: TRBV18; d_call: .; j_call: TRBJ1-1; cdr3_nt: TGTGCCAGTAGTCAGGGTCCCACTGAAGCTTTCTTT; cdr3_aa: CASSQGPTEAFF
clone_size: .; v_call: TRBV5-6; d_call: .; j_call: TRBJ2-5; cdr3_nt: TGTGCCAGCAGCTTGAGACGGACTCTCTTAGAGACCCAGTACTTC; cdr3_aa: CASSLRRTLLETQYF
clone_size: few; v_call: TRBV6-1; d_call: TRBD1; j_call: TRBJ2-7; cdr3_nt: TGTGCCAGCAACGGGACAGGGGGTCGGAGGAGAGAGCAGTACTTC; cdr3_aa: CASNGTGGRRREQYF
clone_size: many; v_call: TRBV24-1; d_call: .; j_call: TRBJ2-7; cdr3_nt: TGTGCCACCAGTGACCGAAGACAGACCTACGAGCAGTACTTC; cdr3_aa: CATSDRRQTYEQYF
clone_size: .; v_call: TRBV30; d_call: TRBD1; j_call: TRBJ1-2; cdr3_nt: TGTGCCTGGAGACTCCCGACAGGGTTAAGGAACTATGGCTACACCTTC; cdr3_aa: CAWRLPTGLRNYGYTF
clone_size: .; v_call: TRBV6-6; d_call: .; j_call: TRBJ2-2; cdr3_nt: TGTGCCAGCAGTTACTCTCAGGGGCCCGGCGGGGAGCTGTTTTTT; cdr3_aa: CASSYSQGPGGELFF
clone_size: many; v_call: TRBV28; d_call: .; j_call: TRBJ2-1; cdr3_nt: TGTGCCAGCAGGGGAGGCTACAATGAGCAGTTCTTC; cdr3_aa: CASRGGYNEQFF
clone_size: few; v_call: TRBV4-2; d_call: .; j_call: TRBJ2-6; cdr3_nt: TGTGCCAGCAGCCAAGAGTCCCCGACTTCGGCTGGGGCCAACGTCCTGACTTTC; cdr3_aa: CASSQESPTSAGANVLTF
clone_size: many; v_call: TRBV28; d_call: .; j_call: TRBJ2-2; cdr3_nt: TGTGCCAGCAGCCTCCCCGACACCGGGGAGCTGTTTTTT; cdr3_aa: CASSLPDTGELFF
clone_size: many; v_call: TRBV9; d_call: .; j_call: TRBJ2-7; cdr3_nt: TGTGCCAGCAGCCCCTACGATAGCGCCGTCTACGAGCAGTACTTC; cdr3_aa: CASSPYDSAVYEQYF
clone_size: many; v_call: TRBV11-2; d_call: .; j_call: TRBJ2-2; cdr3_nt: TGTGCCAGCAGCTTATTCTGGGGCGGCGCCGGGGAGCTGTTTTTT; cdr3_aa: CASSLFWGGAGELFF
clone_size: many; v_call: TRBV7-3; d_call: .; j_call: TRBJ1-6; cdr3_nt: TGTGCCAGCAGCTTAGGGGACGGATATTCACCCCTCCACTTT; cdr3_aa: CASSLGDGYSPLHF
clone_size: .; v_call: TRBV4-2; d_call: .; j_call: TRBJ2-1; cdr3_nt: TGTGCCAGCAGCCGAAACGACCCTTACAATGAGCAGTTCTTC; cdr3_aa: CASSRNDPYNEQFF
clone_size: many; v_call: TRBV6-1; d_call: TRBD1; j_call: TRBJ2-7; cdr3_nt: TGTGCCAGCAGACTCCCGGGACAGTACGTTTACGAGCAGTACTTC; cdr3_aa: CASRLPGQYVYEQYF
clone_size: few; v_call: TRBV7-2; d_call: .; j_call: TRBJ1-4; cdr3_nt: TGTGCCAGCAGCTTAACGTCAGGGAGTGAAAAACTGTTTTTT; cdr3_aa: CASSLTSGSEKLFF
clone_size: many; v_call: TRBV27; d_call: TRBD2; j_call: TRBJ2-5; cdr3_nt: TGTGCGTCAACTAGCGGCCAGACCCAGTACTTC; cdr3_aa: CASTSGQTQYF
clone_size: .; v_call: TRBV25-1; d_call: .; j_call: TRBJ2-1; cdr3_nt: TGTGCCAGCAGTCTACAGGGTGATGCCTACAATGAGCAGTTCTTC; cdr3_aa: CASSLQGDAYNEQFF
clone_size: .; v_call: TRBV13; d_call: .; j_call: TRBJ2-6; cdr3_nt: TGTGCCAGCAGCTTAGAGGTAGCCCGAACTGCCGGGGCCAACGTCCTGACTTTC; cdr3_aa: CASSLEVARTAGANVLTF
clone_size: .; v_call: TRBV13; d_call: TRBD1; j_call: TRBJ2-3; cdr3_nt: TGTGCCAGCGCCGATCCACAGGGGCCAGATACGCAGTATTTT; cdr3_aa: CASADPQGPDTQYF
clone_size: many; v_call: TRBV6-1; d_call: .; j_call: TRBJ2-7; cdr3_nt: TGTGCCAGCAGCCAACGACCGGAGGGCTACGAGCAGTACTTC; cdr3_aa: CASSQRPEGYEQYF
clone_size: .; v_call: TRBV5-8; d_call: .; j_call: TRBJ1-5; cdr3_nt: TGTGCCAGCAGCTTGGAGAGGGCGGAGCCCCAGCATTTT; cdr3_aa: CASSLERAEPQHF
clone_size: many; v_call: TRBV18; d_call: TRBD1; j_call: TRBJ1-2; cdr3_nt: TGTGCCAGCAGCCCGGGGACAGACTATGGCTACACCTTC; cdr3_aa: CASSPGTDYGYTF
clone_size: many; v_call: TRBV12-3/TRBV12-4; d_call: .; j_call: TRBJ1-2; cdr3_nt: TGTGCCAGCAGTTTTTATAACTATGGCTACACCTTC; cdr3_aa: CASSFYNYGYTF
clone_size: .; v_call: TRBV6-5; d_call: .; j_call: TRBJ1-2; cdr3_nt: TGTGCCAGCAGTTGCTCTCCTTCCTTGAACTATGGCTACACCTTC; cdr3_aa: CASSCSPSLNYGYTF
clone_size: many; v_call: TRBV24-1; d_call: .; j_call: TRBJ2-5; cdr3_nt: TGTGCCACCAGTACAACAGGTCAGGTGGAGACCCAGTACTTC; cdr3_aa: CATSTTGQVETQYF
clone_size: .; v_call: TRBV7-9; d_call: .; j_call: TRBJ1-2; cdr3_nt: TGTGCCAGCAGCTTAGAAGGGGCTGTTGGCTACACCTTC; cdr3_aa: CASSLEGAVGYTF
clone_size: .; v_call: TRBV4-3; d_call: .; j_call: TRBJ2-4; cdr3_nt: TGCGCCAGCAGCCAAGACCGAGGCGGTCTAGCCAAAAACATTCAGTACTTC; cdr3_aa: CASSQDRGGLAKNIQYF
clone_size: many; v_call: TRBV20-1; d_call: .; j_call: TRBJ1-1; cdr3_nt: TGCAGTCCCCACCTGCGGGGGAGAGACACTGAAGCTTTCTTT; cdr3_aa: CSPHLRGRDTEAFF
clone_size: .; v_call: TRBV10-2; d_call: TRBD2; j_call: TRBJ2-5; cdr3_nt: TGCGCCAGCCCACTAGCGGCCGGGACCCAGTACTTC; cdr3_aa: CASPLAAGTQYF
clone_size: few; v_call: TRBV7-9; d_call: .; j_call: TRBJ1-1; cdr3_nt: TGTGCCAGCAGCTCCGCCGGGGATTCTGAAGCTTTCTTT; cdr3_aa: CASSSAGDSEAFF
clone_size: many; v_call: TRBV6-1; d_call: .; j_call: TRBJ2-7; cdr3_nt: TGTGCCAGCAGTACCTATTCCGGATACGAGCAGTACTTC; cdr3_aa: CASSTYSGYEQYF
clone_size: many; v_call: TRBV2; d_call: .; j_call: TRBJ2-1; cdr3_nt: TGTGCCAGCAGTGAAGCGCCGGCCCGTCCAACCTACAATGAGCAGTTCTTC; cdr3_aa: CASSEAPARPTYNEQFF